These 18 T cell receptor beta chains were all obtained from the same sample, sequenced in a study of blood T cell repertoires in COVID-19. Assay: immunoSEQ multiplex PCR; the TCRdb copy retains only in-frame clones and omits some. The sample includes 150,000 to 200,000 clones, approximately 92% of them seen just once. The sample was peripheral blood. These receptors all stem from a young man with COVID-19, enrolled during active disease.

This chain links TRBV18 with TRBJ2-7, with TRBD2 as a possible D gene (7 bases). CDR1 is KGHSH, CDR2 LQKENI, per germline. The ends were cut back, 5 bases at V and 6 bases at J, with 23 bases in the middle. The CDR3 is 16 residues long. The CDR3 nucleotides read TGTGCCAGCTCAAGAGGGTCTGGAGGGGGGGCCTCCGAGCAGTACTTC. Its translation: CASSRGSGGGASEQYF.

The gene calls are TRBV19 and TRBJ2-7, with TRBD2 identical over 8 bases. Unmatched junction bases numbered 7, after V lost 2 bases and J lost 4 bases. Per germline, CDR1 LNHDA and CDR2 SQIVND (reference sequence). The CDR3 spans 15 residues. Written as DNA, the CDR3 is TGTGCCAGTAGTATATCAGCGGGAGAGGCGTACGAGCAGTACTTC. Translating gives CASSISAGEAYEQYF.

The gene calls are TRBV19 and TRBJ2-7; 7 bases agree with TRBD2. Germline V lookup: CDR1 LNHDA, CDR2 SQIVND (reference sequence). The ends lost 7 bases at V and 2 bases at J; junction bases unmatched: 11. The CDR3 consists of 15 residues. DNA for the CDR3: TGTGCCAGTAAACCAGCGGGATTAGGAACCTACGAGCAGTACTTC. This encodes CASKPAGLGTYEQYF.

The rearrangement links TRBV10-1 to TRBJ2-1; 10 bases match TRBD2. V trimming: 4 bases; J trimming: 0 bases; junction bases outside the gene matches: 9. Looked up from germline, CDR1 is WNHNN and CDR2 is SYGVQD (reference sequence). The CDR3 contains 18 residues. Here the CDR3 DNA reads TGCGCCAGCAGTGTTCGCAGCGGGAGGGGGAGCTCCTACAATGAGCAGTTCTTC. Translating it yields CASSVRSGRGSSYNEQFF.

The chain has TRBV6-2 or TRBV6-3 and TRBJ2-3; D possibly corresponds to TRBD1 (6 bases). Per the germline V gene, CDR1 is MNHEY and CDR2 is SVGEGT. V lost 0 bases and J 2 bases, leaving 9 bases between the germline ends. The CDR3 spans 15 residues. The CDR3 nucleotides read TGTGCCAGCAGTTACTCGACAGGTAACACAGATACGCAGTATTTT. It yields the protein CASSYSTGNTDTQYF.

The chain carries TRBV6-6 and TRBJ1-1, with no clear D. The CDR3 consists of 13 residues. The V end lost 3 bases, the J end lost 4 bases, and 9 bases lay between the germline ends. CDR1 and CDR2 from the germline V gene are MNHNY and SVGAGI (reference sequence). The CDR3, as DNA: TGTGCCAGCAGTTATCAAGAGGGCACTGAAGCTTTCTTT. It is translated as CASSYQEGTEAFF.

This sequence joins TRBV5-1 and TRBJ1-5; TRBD1 might be the D (6 bases). CDR1 and CDR2 from the germline V gene are SGHRS and YFSETQ. The CDR3 consists of 15 residues. V was cut by 2 bases and J by 5 bases, with 14 bases left in between. CDR3 sequence reads: CASSLVPGVDQPQHF. The CDR3 DNA follows: TGCGCCAGCAGCTTAGTACCAGGGGTGGATCAGCCCCAGCATTTT.

This chain joins TRBV4-1 and TRBJ1-3; a possible D gene is TRBD1 (6 bases). The germline gives CDR1 MGHRA, CDR2 YSYEKL. The CDR3 spans 18 residues. V was trimmed by 0 bases and J by 4 bases, leaving 19 bases between them. The CDR3: CASSQDDPLRGWGNTIYF. The CDR3 DNA reads TGCGCCAGCAGCCAAGACGACCCCCTCAGGGGCTGGGGAAACACCATATATTTT.

CDR3 residues: CASSLGGGANTEAFF. The CDR3 region has the DNA TGCGCCAGCAGCTTGGGAGGGGGCGCGAACACTGAAGCTTTCTTT. V and J are TRBV5-1 and TRBJ1-1; TRBD1 matches at 7 bases. Germline V CDR1 and CDR2: SGHRS, YFSETQ. The trim removed 0 bases at V and 1 base at J, leaving 3 bases unmatched. This CDR3 has 15 residues.

The gene calls are TRBV7-9 and TRBJ1-3, with D maybe TRBD1 (5 bases). V was pared by 1 base and J by 2 bases, with 9 bases between. Per germline, CDR1 SEHNR and CDR2 FQNEAQ (reference sequence). The CDR3 is made up of 15 amino acids. Here the CDR3 reads CASSLVGGPGNTIYF. Written as DNA, the CDR3 is TGTGCCAGCAGCTTAGTGGGGGGACCTGGAAACACCATATATTTT.

CDR3 amino acids: CASSYSRQTTDTQYF. In DNA, the CDR3 is TGTGCCAGCAGTTACTCGAGGCAGACCACAGATACGCAGTATTTT. The chain combines TRBV6-5 with TRBJ2-3; no reliable D call. The CDR3 runs to 15 residues. Germline CDR1 MNHEY, CDR2 SVGAGI. V was trimmed by 0 bases and J by 2 bases, leaving 9 bases between them.

CDR3 in amino acids: CASSEGERTGEQYF. For the CDR3, the DNA is TGTGCCAGCAGTGAAGGAGAGCGGACAGGCGAGCAGTACTTC. This chain uses TRBV6-1 with TRBJ2-7; 7 bases agree with TRBD1. V lost 1 base to trimming and J lost 6 bases; unmatched junction nucleotides: 6. The CDR3 totals 14 residues. Germline V gives CDR1 MNHNS, CDR2 SASEGT.

This chain uses TRBV6-2 or TRBV6-3 with TRBJ2-4; 10 bases agree with TRBD2. The V gene end was trimmed by 3 bases and the J gene end by 13 bases; junction bases not matched to a gene: 9. Germline assignment: CDR1 MNHEY and CDR2 SVGEGT. CDR3 size: 14 residues. The CDR3 is CASSYGVAGGLQYF. CDR3 DNA sequence: TGTGCCAGCAGTTATGGAGTAGCGGGGGGACTACAGTACTTC.

The chain carries TRBV28 and TRBJ2-1; D not resolved. This CDR3 is built from 11 residues. V shed 2 bases and J shed 7 bases, with 3 bases lying between them. Germline assignment: CDR1 MDHEN and CDR2 SYDVKM. Here the CDR3 reads CASSLVNEQFF. In DNA form, the CDR3 reads TGTGCCAGCAGTTTAGTAAATGAGCAGTTCTTC.

As DNA, the CDR3 is TGTGCCAGCAGCCCACAGGTTACGTTTGACAGGGCCTACGAGCAGTACTTC. Translating gives CASSPQVTFDRAYEQYF. The genes are TRBV7-8 and TRBJ2-7; 7 bases agree with TRBD1. The V and J ends lost 5 bases and 2 bases, in that order; junction bases with no gene match: 15. CDR1 is SGHVS, CDR2 FQNEAQ, per germline. This CDR3 has 17 residues.

The chain employs TRBV7-2 and TRBJ2-1; 7 bases are shared with TRBD2. Germline values: CDR1 SGHTA, CDR2 FQGNSA. Germline trimming cut 10 bases from V and 0 bases from J; bases unmatched to any gene: 3. The CDR3 is made up of 13 amino acids. CDR3 amino acids: CATQRDSYNEQFF. The CDR3, as DNA: TGTGCCACTCAGCGGGACTCCTACAATGAGCAGTTCTTC.

The CDR3 coding sequence is TGTGCCAGCAGCTTTGGCAGGGATAGCAATCAGCCCCAGCATTTT. It encodes CASSFGRDSNQPQHF. The chain recombines TRBV7-8 with TRBJ1-5; possibly TRBD1 for D (5 bases). The germline CDR1 and CDR2 sequences are SGHVS and FQNEAQ. This CDR3 spans 15 amino acids. Trimming took off 3 bases at V and 0 bases at J, with 9 bases between the two ends. The full variable domain, rest sourced from reference TRBV7-8 and TRBJ1-5, is GAGVSQSPRYKVAKRGQDVALRCDPISGHVSLFWYQQALGQGPEFLTYFQNEAQLDKSGLPSDRFFAERPEGSVSTLKIQRTQQEDSAVYLCASSFGRDSNQPQHFGDGTRLSIL.

CDR3 DNA: TGTGCCAGCAGCAAACCAGAAGGGGGTGGCACTGAAGCTTTCTTT. Protein: CASSKPEGGGTEAFF. The chain combines TRBV21-1 with TRBJ1-1; TRBD1 is taken as the D call from the table, unchecked against the DNA. TRBV21-1 is shown as a pseudogene. The CDR3 covers 15 residues.